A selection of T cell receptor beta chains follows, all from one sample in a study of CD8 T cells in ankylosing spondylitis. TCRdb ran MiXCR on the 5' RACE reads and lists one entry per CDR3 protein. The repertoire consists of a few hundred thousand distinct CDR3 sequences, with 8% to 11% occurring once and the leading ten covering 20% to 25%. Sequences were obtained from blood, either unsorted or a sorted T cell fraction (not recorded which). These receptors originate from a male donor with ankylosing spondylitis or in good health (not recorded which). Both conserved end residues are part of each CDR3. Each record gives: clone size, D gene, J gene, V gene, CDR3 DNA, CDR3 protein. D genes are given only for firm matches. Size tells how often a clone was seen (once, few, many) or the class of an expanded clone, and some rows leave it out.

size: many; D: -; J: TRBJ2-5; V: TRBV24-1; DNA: TGTGCCACCAGTGAACGTGAAGAGACCCAGTACTTC; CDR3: CATSEREETQYF
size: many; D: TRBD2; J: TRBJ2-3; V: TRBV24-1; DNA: TGTGCCACCAGTGATCATACTAGCGGGGGGACAGATACGCAGTATTTT; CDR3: CATSDHTSGGTDTQYF
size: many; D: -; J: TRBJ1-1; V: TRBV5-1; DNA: TGCGCCAGCAGCCCACCCAGGGGGAACACTGAAGCTTTCTTT; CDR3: CASSPPRGNTEAFF
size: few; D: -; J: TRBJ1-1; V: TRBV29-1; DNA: TGCAGCGCCTCCAGGGTGGGAAACACTGAAGCTTTCTTT; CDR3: CSASRVGNTEAFF
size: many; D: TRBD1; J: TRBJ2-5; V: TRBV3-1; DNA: TGTGCCAGCAGCCAAGATGCCTGGACAGGGGAAGAGACCCAGTACTTC; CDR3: CASSQDAWTGEETQYF
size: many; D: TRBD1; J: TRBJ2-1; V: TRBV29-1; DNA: TGCAGCGCTCCATATGACAGGGGCGCCTACAATGAGCAGTTCTTC; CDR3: CSAPYDRGAYNEQFF
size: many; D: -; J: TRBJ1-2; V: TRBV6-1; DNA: TGTGCCAGCAGTGAAGCGCTAGGGAATTATGGCTACACCTTC; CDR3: CASSEALGNYGYTF
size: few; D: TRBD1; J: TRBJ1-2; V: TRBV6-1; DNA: TGTGCCAGCAGTCGCGGGACAGGGGGCTTCTATGGCTACACCTTC; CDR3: CASSRGTGGFYGYTF
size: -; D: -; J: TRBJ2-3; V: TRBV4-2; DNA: TGTGCCAGCAGCCAAGGGGTACAGGGAGGAGATACGCAGTATTTT; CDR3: CASSQGVQGGDTQYF
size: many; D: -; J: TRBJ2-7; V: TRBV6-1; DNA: TGTGCCAGCACCACGTCCAGCTCCTACGAGCAGTACTTC; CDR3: CASTTSSSYEQYF
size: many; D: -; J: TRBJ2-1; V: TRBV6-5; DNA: TGTGCCAGCAGTTACTTGGGCAGGTCGGAGCACAATGAGCAGTTCTTC; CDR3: CASSYLGRSEHNEQFF
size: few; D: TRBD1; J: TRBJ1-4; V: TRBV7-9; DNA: TGTGCCAGCAGCCGGGACAGCGCTAATGAAAAACTGTTTTTT; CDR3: CASSRDSANEKLFF
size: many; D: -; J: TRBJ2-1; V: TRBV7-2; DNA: TGTGCCAGCAGCTTAGTATACAATGAGCAGTTCTTC; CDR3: CASSLVYNEQFF
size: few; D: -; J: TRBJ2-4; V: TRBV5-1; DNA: TGCGCCAGCAGCTTGGAAATAGGGGAGGTAAAAAACATTCAGTACTTC; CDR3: CASSLEIGEVKNIQYF
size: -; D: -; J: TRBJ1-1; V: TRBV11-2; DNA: TGTGCCAGCAGCCCCCACCTGAACACTGAAGCTTTCTTT; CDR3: CASSPHLNTEAFF
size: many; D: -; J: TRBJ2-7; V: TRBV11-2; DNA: TGTGCCAGCAGCTTAGGTGAGGACGCTATGTCCGAGCAGTACTTC; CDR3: CASSLGEDAMSEQYF
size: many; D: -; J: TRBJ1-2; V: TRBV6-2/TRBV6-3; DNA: TGTGCCAGCATCAGAAACCCCGTTATTCCGAGCGGCTACACCTTC; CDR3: CASIRNPVIPSGYTF
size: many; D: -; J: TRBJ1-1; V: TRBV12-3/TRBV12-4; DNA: TGTGCCAGCAGGGGGGCGGGGAACACTGAAGCTTTCTTT; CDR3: CASRGAGNTEAFF
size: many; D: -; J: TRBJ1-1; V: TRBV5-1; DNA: TGCGCCAGCAGCTTGGCCGAGGGGGGCGCCGGGACTGAAGCTTTCTTT; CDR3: CASSLAEGGAGTEAFF
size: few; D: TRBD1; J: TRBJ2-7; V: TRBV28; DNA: TGTGCCAGCAGCCCATTACCGGGACAGGGGGCCCACGAGCAGTACTTC; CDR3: CASSPLPGQGAHEQYF
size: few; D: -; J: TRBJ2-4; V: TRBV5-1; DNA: TGCGCCAGCAGCTCTGAAGGACGGTGGAAGGACATTCAGTACTTC; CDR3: CASSSEGRWKDIQYF
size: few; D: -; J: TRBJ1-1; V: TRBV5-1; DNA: TGCGCCAGCAGCTTTGGGGAAGGTGGAGGCACTGAAGCTTTCTTT; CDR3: CASSFGEGGGTEAFF
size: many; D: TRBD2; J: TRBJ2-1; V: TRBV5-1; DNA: TGCGCCAGCAGTCGGACTAGCGGGGGCGGGGAGCAGTTCTTC; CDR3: CASSRTSGGGEQFF
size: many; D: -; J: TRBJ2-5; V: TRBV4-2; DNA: TGTGCCAGCAGCCAAGTTGAGGGGGAGCAAGAGACCCAGTACTTC; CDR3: CASSQVEGEQETQYF
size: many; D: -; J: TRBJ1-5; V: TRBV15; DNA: TGTGCCACCAGCCGCGGGAGCAATAGCAATCAGCCCCAGCATTTT; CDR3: CATSRGSNSNQPQHF
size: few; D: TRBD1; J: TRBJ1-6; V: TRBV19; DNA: TGTGCCAGTAGTTGGGACAGGGGAAATTCACCCCTCCACTTT; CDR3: CASSWDRGNSPLHF
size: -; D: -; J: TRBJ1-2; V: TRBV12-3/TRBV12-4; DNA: TGTGCCAGCACCCTAGTTGGGTCTCACTATGGCTACACCTTC; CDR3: CASTLVGSHYGYTF